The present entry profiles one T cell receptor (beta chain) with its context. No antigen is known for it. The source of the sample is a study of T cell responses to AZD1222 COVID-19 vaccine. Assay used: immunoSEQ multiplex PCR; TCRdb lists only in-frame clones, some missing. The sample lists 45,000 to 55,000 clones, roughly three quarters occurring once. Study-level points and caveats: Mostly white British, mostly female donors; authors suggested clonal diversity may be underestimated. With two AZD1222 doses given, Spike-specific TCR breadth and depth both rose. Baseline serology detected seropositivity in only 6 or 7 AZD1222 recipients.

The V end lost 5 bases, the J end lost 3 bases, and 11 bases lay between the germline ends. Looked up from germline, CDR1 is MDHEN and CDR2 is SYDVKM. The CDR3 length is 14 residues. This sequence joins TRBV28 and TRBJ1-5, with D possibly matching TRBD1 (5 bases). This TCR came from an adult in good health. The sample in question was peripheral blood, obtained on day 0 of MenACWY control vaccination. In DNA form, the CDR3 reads TGTGCCAGCAGTCGCCGACAGTACAATCAGCCCCAGCATTTT. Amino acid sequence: CASSRRQYNQPQHF.